The 23 T cell receptor beta chains below come from one sample, sequenced in a study of T cell responses to AZD1222 COVID-19 vaccine. Sequenced by immunoSEQ multiplex PCR; TCRdb stores in-frame clones only, minus some. The sample consists of 100,000 to 140,000 clones, about nine tenths of them appearing once. The starting material was peripheral blood, obtained 28 days after the second AZD1222 dose. Receptors were obtained from an adult who received the AZD1222 COVID-19 vaccine.

This chain links TRBV5-6 with TRBJ1-3; 9 bases line up with TRBD1. With V trimmed by 3 bases and J by 6 bases, 7 bases remained unmatched. The CDR3 contains 15 residues. Germline-derived CDR1 and CDR2 are SGHDT and YYEEEE. CDR3 DNA: TGTGCCAGCAGCTCGCCGGGACAGGGAGTAAACACCATATATTTT. Its protein is CASSSPGQGVNTIYF.

The rearrangement uses TRBV4-3 and TRBJ1-1; D is uncertain. This CDR3 is built from 14 residues. V was shortened by 4 bases and J by 2 bases, with 11 bases between the two germline ends. Germline V gives CDR1 LGHNA, CDR2 YSLEER. The CDR3 DNA sequence: TGCGCCAGCAGCCTCTTACGGGGAAACACTGAAGCTTTCTTT. It is translated as CASSLLRGNTEAFF.

This clone appeared a few times. The rearrangement uses TRBV19 and TRBJ1-5; 10 positions match TRBD1. Unmatched junction bases numbered 3, after V lost 5 bases and J lost 2 bases. This CDR3 comprises 15 residues. Per germline, CDR1 LNHDA and CDR2 SQIVND (reference sequence). The CDR3 nucleotides read TGTGCCAGTAGTTCCGGGACAGGGGGCAATCAGCCCCAGCATTTT. This encodes CASSSGTGGNQPQHF.

The rearrangement links TRBV5-4 to TRBJ2-3; TRBD2 aligns across 8 bases. Trimming at V came to 2 bases and at J to 6 bases, leaving 8 bases not matched to a gene. The CDR3 spans 15 residues. Per the germline V gene, CDR1 is SGHNT and CDR2 is YYREEE (reference sequence). CDR3 protein: CASSLSGGPSDTQYF. The CDR3 DNA follows: TGTGCCAGCAGCTTATCGGGAGGGCCCTCGGATACGCAGTATTTT.

The V gene is TRBV18, the J gene TRBJ1-1, with D possibly being TRBD1 (6 bases). Trimming stripped 4 bases from V and 1 base from J, with 10 bases between. This CDR3 spans 14 amino acids. The germline V gene encodes CDR1 KGHSH and CDR2 LQKENI. The CDR3 here is CASSRGGPNTEAFF. The CDR3 DNA reads as TGTGCCAGCTCACGAGGGGGACCGAACACTGAAGCTTTCTTT.

On this clone itself: The junction differs from germline at one of its ends, possibly a read error. The rearrangement uses TRBV11-3 and TRBJ2-7; tentative D call: TRBD2 (6 bases). The CDR3 loop spans 11 amino acids. CDR1 and CDR2 (germline): SGHNT, YENEEA. CDR3 protein: CASSLETARGF. The DNA for the CDR3 is TGTGCCAGCAGCTTGGAGACAGCTCGGGGGTTC.

This clone has just one count. The chain links TRBV5-4 to TRBJ2-7; 7 nucleotides line up with TRBD1. The trim removed 1 base at V and 4 bases at J, leaving 5 bases unmatched. The CDR3 runs to 14 residues. Per germline, CDR1 SGHNT and CDR2 YYREEE (reference sequence). CDR3 amino acids: CASSLKGRGYEQYF. CDR3 nucleotide sequence: TGTGCCAGCAGCTTGAAAGGCAGGGGGTACGAGCAGTACTTC. Looking up the rest from reference TRBV5-4 and TRBJ2-7 gives the full variable domain: ETGVTQSPTHLIKTRGQQVTLRCSSQSGHNTVSWYQQALGQGPQFIFQYYREEENGRGNFPPRFSGLQFPNYSSELNVNALELDDSALYLCASSLKGRGYEQYFGPGTRLTVT.

The V call is TRBV12-3 or TRBV12-4, the J call TRBJ2-7; either TRBD1 or TRBD2 may supply D (5 bases each). CDR3 size: 13 residues. The ends were cut back, 3 bases at V and 2 bases at J, with 8 bases in the middle. In nucleotides, the CDR3 is TGTGCCAGCAGTTTGGGGGTCGCCTACGAGCAGTACTTC. It codes for CASSLGVAYEQYF.

J is TRBJ2-7 and V is TRBV29-1; perhaps TRBD1 as D (6 bases). This CDR3 spans 14 amino acids. Trimming pared 6 bases from V and 6 bases from J, leaving 21 bases between. Germline lookup yields CDR1 SQVTM and CDR2 ANQGSEA. CDR3 region: CSVAGTHQASEQYF. The CDR3 DNA follows: TGCAGCGTCGCCGGGACACATCAAGCTTCCGAGCAGTACTTC.

V and J are TRBV7-8 and TRBJ1-1; a weak D match, TRBD1 (5 bases). This CDR3 is built from 14 residues. The V gene's germline CDR1 is SGHVS and CDR2 FQNEAQ. The V end was cut by 1 base, the J end by 1 base, with 7 bases between. The CDR3 sequence is CASSLDGGNTEAFF. CDR3 DNA: TGTGCCAGCAGCTTAGATGGGGGGAACACTGAAGCTTTCTTT.

J is TRBJ2-3 and V is TRBV7-2; D unclear. CDR3 length: 15 amino acids. V was pared by 0 bases and J by 0 bases, with 7 bases between. The germline gives CDR1 SGHTA, CDR2 FQGNSA. CDR3 nucleotide sequence: TGTGCCAGCAGCTTAGCCCCCAGTAGCACAGATACGCAGTATTTT. This codes for CASSLAPSSTDTQYF.

This sequence joins TRBV5-1 and TRBJ1-4; TRBD1 matches 9 bases. Germline values: CDR1 SGHRS, CDR2 YFSETQ. V dropped 2 bases and J dropped 3; count of bases not matched to a gene: 8. The CDR3 runs to 17 residues. CDR3 loop: CASSLTGGWSSNEKLFF. The CDR3 DNA follows: TGCGCCAGCAGCTTAACAGGGGGCTGGAGTTCTAATGAAAAACTGTTTTTT.

This clone is a singleton in its sample. The genes are TRBV7-9 and TRBJ2-7; D might be TRBD1 or TRBD2, each matching 5 bases. The CDR3 runs to 13 residues. The ends were cut back, 5 bases at V and 3 bases at J, with 11 bases in the middle. Germline V gene lookup returns CDR1 SEHNR and CDR2 FQNEAQ (reference sequence). The CDR3 DNA reads TGTGCCAGCAGCCGGGACGGCTTCTACGAGCAGTACTTC. This encodes CASSRDGFYEQYF.

The rearrangement uses TRBV7-8 and TRBJ1-6; 10 nucleotides line up with TRBD1. Trimming cost V 4 bases and J 0 bases; bases outside gene matches: 3. CDR1 and CDR2 from the germline V gene are SGHVS and FQNEAQ. This CDR3 comprises 17 residues. CDR3 sequence: CASSSDRGSSYNSPLHF. DNA of the CDR3: TGTGCCAGCAGCTCGGACAGGGGGAGCTCCTATAATTCACCCCTCCACTTT.

The rearrangement links TRBV19 to TRBJ1-1, with D maybe TRBD1 (5 bases). The CDR3 spans 14 residues. Per the germline V gene, CDR1 is LNHDA and CDR2 is SQIVND (reference sequence). V gave up 7 bases and J gave up 0 bases, with 12 bases separating them. The CDR3 nucleotides are TGTGCCAGTATGGGGGGGACCCTGAACACTGAAGCTTTCTTT. The encoded protein is CASMGGTLNTEAFF. Using reference TRBV19 and TRBJ1-1 for the parts outside the CDR3, the full variable domain is DGGITQSPKYLFRKEGQNVTLSCEQNLNHDAMYWYRQDPGQGLRLIYYSQIVNDFQKGDIAEGYSVSREKKESFPLTVTSAQKNPTAFYLCASMGGTLNTEAFFGQGTRLTVV.

The chain uses TRBV13 and TRBJ2-1, with TRBD1 identical over 9 bases. The germline CDR1 and CDR2 sequences are PRHDT and FYEKMQ (reference sequence). Trimming removed 2 bases from V and 8 bases from J; junction bases left unmatched: 7. The CDR3 contains 15 residues. This chain's CDR3 is CASSLPPGQGHEQFF. CDR3 sequence (DNA): TGTGCCAGCAGCTTACCCCCGGGACAGGGTCATGAGCAGTTCTTC.

The chain employs TRBV5-1 and TRBJ1-2; D not certain. CDR1 is SGHRS, CDR2 YFSETQ, per germline. Trimming left V 3 bases short and J 4 bases short, with 13 bases between. The length of the CDR3 is 14 residues. CDR3 coding DNA: TGCGCCAGCAGCTCAGGCAGCCCCAGCTATGGCTACACCTTC. Encoded protein: CASSSGSPSYGYTF.

The chain has TRBV4-1 and TRBJ2-3, with D perhaps matching TRBD2 (6 bases). Germline V lookup: CDR1 MGHRA, CDR2 YSYEKL. Trimming took off 6 bases at V and 3 bases at J, with 13 bases between the two ends. CDR3 length equals 14 residues. The CDR3 loop is CASRPLGGTDTQYF. The CDR3 DNA reads TGCGCCAGCAGACCTTTGGGGGGAACAGATACGCAGTATTTT.

The chain recombines TRBV6-1 with TRBJ2-7, with 9 bases lining up with TRBD2. CDR3 length: 15 residues. Germline loops: CDR1 MNHNS, CDR2 SASEGT. After removal of 1 base from V and 0 bases from J, the junction contained 1 base not matched to a gene. CDR3 sequence reads: CASSEGSGSSYEQYF. DNA for the CDR3: TGTGCCAGCAGTGAAGGTAGCGGGAGCTCCTACGAGCAGTACTTC.

The V and J genes are TRBV4-2 and TRBJ1-5; TRBD1 agrees at 7 bases. The CDR3 spans 14 residues. V lost 4 bases to trimming and J lost 6 bases; unmatched junction nucleotides: 6. Germline CDR1 and CDR2: LGHNA and YNFKEQ. The CDR3 sequence: CASSRGGEGQPQHF. The CDR3 nucleotides read TGTGCCAGCAGCCGAGGGGGCGAAGGTCAGCCCCAGCATTTT.

J is TRBJ1-6 and V is TRBV5-1; 9 nucleotides line up with TRBD1. This CDR3 contains 17 residues. Trimming cost V 1 base and J 10 bases; bases outside gene matches: 12. CDR1 is SGHRS, CDR2 YFSETQ, per germline. CDR3 amino acids: CASSLRLSDRGYSPLHF. The CDR3 DNA follows: TGCGCCAGCAGCTTGCGCCTTTCGGACAGGGGTTACTCACCCCTCCACTTT. The whole variable domain, filled in from reference TRBV5-1 and TRBJ1-6, reads KAGVTQTPRYLIKTRGQQVTLSCSPISGHRSVSWYQQTPGQGLQFLFEYFSETQRNKGNFPGRFSGRQFSNSRSEMNVSTLELGDSALYLCASSLRLSDRGYSPLHFGNGTRLTVT.

This clone was found once. The gene calls are TRBV6-2 or TRBV6-3 and TRBJ2-1; TRBD2 matches 8 bases. With V trimmed by 6 bases and J by 10 bases, 8 bases remained unmatched. The CDR3 sequence is 13 residues long. In germline, CDR1 is MNHEY, CDR2 SVGEGT. CDR3 sequence reads: CASSLDPGGEQFF. In DNA form, the CDR3 reads TGTGCCAGCAGCCTGGACCCGGGGGGGGAGCAGTTCTTC.

With regard to this clone: Sequence at one end of the junction differs from germline and may be a read error. Other DNA sequences in this sample translate to the same CDR3. V gene TRBV6-2 or TRBV6-3 combines with J gene TRBJ1-5, with 7 nucleotides matching TRBD1. CDR3 size: 14 residues. CDR1 MNHEY and CDR2 SVGEGT come from the germline V gene. The CDR3 DNA reads as TGTGCAAGCAGTCAGGGGGGGGAAAATCAGCCCCAGCATTTT. Its translation is CASSQGGENQPQHF.